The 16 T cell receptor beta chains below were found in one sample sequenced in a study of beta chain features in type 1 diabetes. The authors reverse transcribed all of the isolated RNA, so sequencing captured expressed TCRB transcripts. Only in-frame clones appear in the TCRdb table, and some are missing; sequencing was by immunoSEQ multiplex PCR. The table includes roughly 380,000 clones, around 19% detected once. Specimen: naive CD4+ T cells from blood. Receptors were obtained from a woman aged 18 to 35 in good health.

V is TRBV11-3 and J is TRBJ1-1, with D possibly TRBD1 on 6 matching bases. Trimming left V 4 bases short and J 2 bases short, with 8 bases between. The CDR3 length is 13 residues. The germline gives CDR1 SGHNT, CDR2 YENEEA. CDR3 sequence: CASSSDRNTEAFF. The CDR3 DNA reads TGTGCCAGCAGCTCGGACAGAAACACTGAAGCTTTCTTT.

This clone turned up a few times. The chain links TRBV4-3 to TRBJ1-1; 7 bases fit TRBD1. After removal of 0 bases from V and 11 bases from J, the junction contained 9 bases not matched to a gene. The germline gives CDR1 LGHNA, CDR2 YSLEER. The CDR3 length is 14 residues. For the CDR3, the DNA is TGCGCCAGCAGCCAAGATATGAAGGGGGCGAAGGCTTTCTTT. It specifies CASSQDMKGAKAFF.

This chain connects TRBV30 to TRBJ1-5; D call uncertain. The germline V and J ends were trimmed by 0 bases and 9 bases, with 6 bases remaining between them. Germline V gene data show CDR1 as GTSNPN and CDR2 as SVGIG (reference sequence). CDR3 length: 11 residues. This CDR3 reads CAWSVRGPQHF. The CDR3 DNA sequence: TGTGCCTGGAGTGTACGGGGGCCCCAGCATTTT.

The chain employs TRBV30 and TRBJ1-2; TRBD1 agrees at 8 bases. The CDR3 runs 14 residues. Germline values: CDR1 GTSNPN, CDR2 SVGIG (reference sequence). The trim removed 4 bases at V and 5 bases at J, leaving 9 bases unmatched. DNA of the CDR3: TGTGCCTGGAAAGTTCGGGACAGGTGGTATGGCTACACCTTC. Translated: CAWKVRDRWYGYTF. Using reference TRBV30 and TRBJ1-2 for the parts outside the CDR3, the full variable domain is SQTIHQWPATLVQPVGSPLSLECTVEGTSNPNLYWYRQAAGRGLQLLFYSVGIGQISSEVPQNLSASRPQDRQFILSSKKLLLSDSGFYLCAWKVRDRWYGYTFGSGTRLTVV.

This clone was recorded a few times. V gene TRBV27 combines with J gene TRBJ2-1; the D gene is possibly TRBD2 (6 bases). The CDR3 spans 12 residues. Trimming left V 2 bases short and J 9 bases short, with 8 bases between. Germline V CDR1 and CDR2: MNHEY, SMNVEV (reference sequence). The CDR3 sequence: CASSLNGGEQFF. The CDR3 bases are TGTGCCAGCAGTTTAAACGGGGGTGAGCAGTTCTTC.

The CDR3 sequence: CASSPMASSGNTIYF. CDR3 in DNA: TGTGCCAGCTCACCAATGGCCTCCTCTGGAAACACCATATATTTT. The rearrangement links TRBV18 to TRBJ1-3; the D is unclear. CDR3 length: 15 amino acids. The V end lost 2 bases, the J end lost 0 bases, and 8 bases lay between the germline ends. Germline CDR1 reads KGHSH; CDR2 reads LQKENI. The full variable domain, rest sourced from reference TRBV18 and TRBJ1-3, is NAGVMQNPRHLVRRRGQEARLRCSPMKGHSHVYWYRQLPEEGLKFMVYLQKENIIDESGMPKERFSAEFPKEGPSILRIQQVVRGDSAAYFCASSPMASSGNTIYFGEGSWLTVV.

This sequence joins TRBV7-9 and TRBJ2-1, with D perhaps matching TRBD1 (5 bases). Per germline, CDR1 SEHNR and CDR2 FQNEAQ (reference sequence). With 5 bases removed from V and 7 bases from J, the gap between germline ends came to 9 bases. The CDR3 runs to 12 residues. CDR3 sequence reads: CASSPGWNEQFF. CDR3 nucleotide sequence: TGTGCCAGCAGCCCAGGGTGGAATGAGCAGTTCTTC.

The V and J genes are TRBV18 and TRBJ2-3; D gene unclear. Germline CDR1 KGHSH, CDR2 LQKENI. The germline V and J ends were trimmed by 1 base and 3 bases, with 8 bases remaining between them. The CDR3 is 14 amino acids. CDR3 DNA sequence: TGTGCCAGCTCACCACTGGCAGGTACAGATACGCAGTATTTT. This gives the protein CASSPLAGTDTQYF.

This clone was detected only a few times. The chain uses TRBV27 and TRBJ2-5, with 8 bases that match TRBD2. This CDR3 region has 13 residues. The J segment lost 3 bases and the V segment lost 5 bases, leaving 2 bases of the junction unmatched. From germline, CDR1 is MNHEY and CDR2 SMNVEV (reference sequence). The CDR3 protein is CASSRAGEETQYF. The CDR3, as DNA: TGTGCCAGCAGTCGAGCGGGAGAAGAGACCCAGTACTTC.

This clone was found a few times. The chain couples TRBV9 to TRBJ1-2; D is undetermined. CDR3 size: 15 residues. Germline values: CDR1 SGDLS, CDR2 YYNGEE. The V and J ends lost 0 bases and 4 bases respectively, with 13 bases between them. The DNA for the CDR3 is TGTGCCAGCAGCGTAGGGGCAGATCTCGGCTATGGCTACACCTTC. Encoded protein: CASSVGADLGYGYTF.

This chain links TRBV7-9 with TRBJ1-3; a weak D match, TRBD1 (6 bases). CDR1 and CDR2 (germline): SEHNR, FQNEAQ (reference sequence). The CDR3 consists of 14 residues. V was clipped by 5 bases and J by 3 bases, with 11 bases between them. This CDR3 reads CASSPGQSGNTIYF. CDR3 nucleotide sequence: TGTGCCAGCAGCCCTGGACAGAGTGGAAACACCATATATTTT.

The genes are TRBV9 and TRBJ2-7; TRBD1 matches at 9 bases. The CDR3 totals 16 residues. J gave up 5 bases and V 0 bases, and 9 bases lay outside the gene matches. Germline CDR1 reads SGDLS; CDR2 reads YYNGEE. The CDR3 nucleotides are TGTGCCAGCAGCGTAGAGGACAGGGGCTCCTACCACGAGCAGTACTTC. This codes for CASSVEDRGSYHEQYF.

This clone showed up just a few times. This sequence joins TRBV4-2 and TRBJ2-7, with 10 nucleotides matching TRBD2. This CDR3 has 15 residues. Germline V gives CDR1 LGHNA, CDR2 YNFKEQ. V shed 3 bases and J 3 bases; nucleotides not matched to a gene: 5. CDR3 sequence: CASSQPGTSVYEQYF. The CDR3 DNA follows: TGTGCCAGCAGCCAGCCCGGGACTAGCGTCTACGAGCAGTACTTC.

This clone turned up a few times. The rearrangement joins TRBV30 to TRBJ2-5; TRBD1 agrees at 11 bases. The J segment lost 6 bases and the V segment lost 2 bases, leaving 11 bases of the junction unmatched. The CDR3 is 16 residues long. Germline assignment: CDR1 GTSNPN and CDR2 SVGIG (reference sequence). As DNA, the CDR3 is TGTGCCTGGAGTCCCGGCGGGGACAGGGGGTCGAAGACCCAGTACTTC. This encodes CAWSPGGDRGSKTQYF.

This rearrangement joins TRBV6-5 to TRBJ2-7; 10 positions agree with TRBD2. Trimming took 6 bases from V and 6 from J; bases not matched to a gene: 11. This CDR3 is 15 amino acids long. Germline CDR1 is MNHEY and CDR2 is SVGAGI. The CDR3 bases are TGTGCCAGCAGCACCAAAGCGGGAGGGACACCCGAGCAGTACTTC. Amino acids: CASSTKAGGTPEQYF.

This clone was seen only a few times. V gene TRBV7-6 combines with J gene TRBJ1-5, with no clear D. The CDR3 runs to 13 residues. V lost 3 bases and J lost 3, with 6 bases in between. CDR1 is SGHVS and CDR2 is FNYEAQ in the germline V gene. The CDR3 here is CASSFLFNQPQHF. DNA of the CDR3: TGTGCCAGCAGCTTCCTATTCAATCAGCCCCAGCATTTT.